The text below deals with one T cell receptor beta chain. Its antigen is as yet unknown. Germline V gene lookup returns CDR1 LGHNA and CDR2 YNFKEQ. V was clipped by 2 bases and J by 3 bases, with 14 bases between them. This CDR3 has 16 residues. MiXCR, applied by TCRdb to the 5' RACE reads, yields one record per CDR3 protein. The sample has under 600,000 distinct CDR3 sequences; roughly a fifth are singletons. The sample is drawn from a study of T-cell memory formation after mild COVID-19. Study results and limitations: Balance between CD4 and CD8 was seen in clones contracting day 15 to 85, and a CD4+ lean was seen in later expanders.

The origin of this receptor is an adult woman who had mild COVID-19 (a few samples of this study predate the infection). Cell type and time point are not known. The sample consisted of PBMCs or a T cell subset sorted from them (not recorded which). V gene TRBV4-2 combines with J gene TRBJ2-1; possible D gene TRBD2, 6 bases. CDR3 bases: TGTGCCAGCAGCCAATTTGGGACTCGGAGCTACAATGAGCAGTTCTTC. Residues: CASSQFGTRSYNEQFF.